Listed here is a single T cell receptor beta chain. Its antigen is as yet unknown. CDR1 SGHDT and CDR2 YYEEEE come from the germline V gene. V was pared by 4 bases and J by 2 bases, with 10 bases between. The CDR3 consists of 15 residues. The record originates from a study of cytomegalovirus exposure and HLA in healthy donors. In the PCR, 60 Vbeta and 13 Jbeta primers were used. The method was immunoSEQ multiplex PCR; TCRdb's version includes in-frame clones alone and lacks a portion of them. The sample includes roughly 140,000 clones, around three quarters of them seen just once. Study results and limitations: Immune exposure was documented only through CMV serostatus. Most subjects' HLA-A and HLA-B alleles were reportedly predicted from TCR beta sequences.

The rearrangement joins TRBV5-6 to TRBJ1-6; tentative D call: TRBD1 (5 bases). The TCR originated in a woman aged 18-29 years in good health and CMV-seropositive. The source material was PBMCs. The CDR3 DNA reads TGTGCCAGCAGCCCCCGGGGGACCTATAATTCACCCCTCCACTTT. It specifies CASSPRGTYNSPLHF.